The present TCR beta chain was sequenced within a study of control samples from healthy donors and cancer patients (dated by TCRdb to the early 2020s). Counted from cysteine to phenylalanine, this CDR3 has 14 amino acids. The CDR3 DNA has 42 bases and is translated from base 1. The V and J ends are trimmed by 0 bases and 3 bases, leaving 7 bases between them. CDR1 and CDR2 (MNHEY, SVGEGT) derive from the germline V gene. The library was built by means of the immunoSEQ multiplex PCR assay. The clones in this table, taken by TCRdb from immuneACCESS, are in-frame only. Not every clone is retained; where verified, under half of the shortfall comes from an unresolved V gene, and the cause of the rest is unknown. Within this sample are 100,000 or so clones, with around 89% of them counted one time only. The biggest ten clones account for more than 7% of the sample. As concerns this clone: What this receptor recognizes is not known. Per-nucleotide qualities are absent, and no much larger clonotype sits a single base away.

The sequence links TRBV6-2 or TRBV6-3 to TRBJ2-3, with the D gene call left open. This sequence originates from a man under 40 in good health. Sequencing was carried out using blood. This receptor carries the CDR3 CASSYSGVTDTQYF. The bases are TGTGCCAGCAGTTACTCTGGGGTTACAGATACGCAGTATTTT.